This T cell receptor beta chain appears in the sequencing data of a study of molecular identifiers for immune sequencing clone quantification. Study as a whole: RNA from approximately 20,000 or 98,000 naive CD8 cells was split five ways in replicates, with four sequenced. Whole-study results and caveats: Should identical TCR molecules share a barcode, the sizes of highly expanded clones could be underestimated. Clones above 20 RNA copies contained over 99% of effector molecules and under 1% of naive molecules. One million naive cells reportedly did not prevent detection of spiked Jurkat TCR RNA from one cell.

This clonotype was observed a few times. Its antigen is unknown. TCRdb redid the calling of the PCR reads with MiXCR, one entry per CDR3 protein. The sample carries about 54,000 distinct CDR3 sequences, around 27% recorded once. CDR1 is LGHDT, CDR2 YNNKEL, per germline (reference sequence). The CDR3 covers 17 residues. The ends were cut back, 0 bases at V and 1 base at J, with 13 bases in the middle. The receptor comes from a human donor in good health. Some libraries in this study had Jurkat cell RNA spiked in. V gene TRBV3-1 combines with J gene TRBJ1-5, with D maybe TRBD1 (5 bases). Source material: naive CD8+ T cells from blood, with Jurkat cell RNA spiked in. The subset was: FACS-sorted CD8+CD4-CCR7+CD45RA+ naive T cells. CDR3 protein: CASSQDWAGPSNQPQHF. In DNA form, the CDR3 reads TGTGCCAGCAGCCAAGATTGGGCAGGGCCAAGCAATCAGCCCCAGCATTTT.